This TCR beta chain was retrieved from a study of vaccination effects on CD4 cells after COVID-19. Across the study: All study participants received two doses of BNT162b2 or mRNA-1273 vaccine.

This clone was found a few times. What it binds is not known. V lost 4 bases, J lost 0 bases, and 2 bases lay in between. The CDR3 is 11 residues long. The germline CDR1 and CDR2 sequences are SGHTS and YDEGEE. Study-level points and caveats: Researchers reported few convalescent patients and no early post-infection timepoints in the study. Both infection-induced and vaccine-induced clones contracted markedly at late post-vaccination timepoints.

TCRdb's copy holds only in-frame clones and misses some; the assay was immunoSEQ multiplex PCR. The table has more than 25,000 clones, 55% to 75% seen once. Sequencing in the ViraFEST assay came after antigen-specific CD4+ T cells had been expanded with viral peptide pools, which were used to stimulate PBMC. When 10 to 11 days of culture had elapsed, CD4+ T cells were isolated. Half-medium exchanges with IL-2 medium took place on days 3 and 7. The material was CD4+ T cells from PBMCs cultured with HCoV-229E spike peptides, obtained before COVID-19 vaccination. The TCR sequence derives from a human donor who received a COVID-19 vaccine. This chain joins TRBV5-8 and TRBJ2-7; D unclear. Written as DNA, the CDR3 is TGTGCCAGCAGCCACTCCTACGAGCAGTACTTC. The encoded protein is CASSHSYEQYF.